The 5 T cell receptor beta chains given below trace back to one sample, sequenced in a study of T cell clonality in common variable immunodeficiency. Some clones are missing from TCRdb's copy, which holds only in-frame ones; the method was immunoSEQ multiplex PCR. The sample holds about 34,000 clones, and no clone turns up only once. The sample was peripheral blood mononuclear cells. The origin of the receptors is a person aged 18 to 70 in good health.

This clone was found many times. The CDR3 DNA, read in part, is TGTGCCAGCGCCAGGGACAGGGCTAAGGGTTCTGAGGGC. Its protein is CASARDRAKGSEG. The full CDR3 sequence reads CASARDRAKGSEGYTF. This chain connects TRBV6-4 to TRBJ1-2; 9 nucleotides align to TRBD1. The CDR3 end is not reached by the read, which stops 3 residues before it; the germline J gene fills it in. The CDR3 length is 16 residues. CDR1 is MRHNA and CDR2 is SNTAGT in the germline V gene.

This clone was seen ten or more times. The read halts 3 residues ahead of the CDR3 end, with the missing end drawn from the germline J gene. The rearrangement joins TRBV5-1 to TRBJ1-2, with 10 bases matching TRBD1. The CDR3 sequence is 14 residues long. With V trimmed by 4 bases and J by 4 bases, 4 bases remained unmatched. Per germline, CDR1 SGHRS and CDR2 YFSETQ. The CDR3 here is CASSAGTGVYGYTF. Partial CDR3 DNA: TGCGCCAGCAGCGCCGGGACAGGGGTCTATGGC.

The sample holds many counts of this clone. With the read ending 3 residues before the CDR3 end, the germline J gene is used to fill in that end. The chain is built from TRBV27 and TRBJ2-3; D is tentatively TRBD1 or TRBD2 (5 bases each). The V gene lost 2 bases and the J gene lost 4 bases, with 19 bases spanning the gap. The germline gives CDR1 MNHEY, CDR2 SMNVEV (reference sequence). The CDR3 extends over 17 amino acids. The CDR3 protein is CASSLESVRGPADTQYF. Partial CDR3 DNA: TGTGCCAGCAGTTTAGAGTCTGTGAGGGGTCCTGCAGATACG.

This clone occurred many times. The read falls 3 residues short of the CDR3 end, and the missing part is taken from the germline J gene. V usage is TRBV5-5 and J usage is TRBJ1-3; D possibly corresponds to TRBD1 (5 bases). Germline CDR1 SGHKS, CDR2 YYEKEE (reference sequence). The CDR3 consists of 15 residues. V was pared by 0 bases and J by 1 base, with 8 bases between. The sequenced CDR3 bases are TGTGCCAGCAGCTTGGGGGGCCTTTCTGGAAACACC. Translating gives CASSLGGLSGNT. The full CDR3 reads CASSLGGLSGNTIYF.

This clone was picked up a small number of times. The CDR3 end falls 3 residues outside the read, so it is completed with the germline J gene. This chain uses TRBV11-2 with TRBJ2-1, with 8 bases fitting TRBD1. The J segment lost 1 base and the V segment lost 4 bases, leaving 3 bases of the junction unmatched. This CDR3 spans 15 amino acids. Germline CDR1 is SGHAT and CDR2 is FQNNGV. CDR3 residues: CASSSWDRSYNEQFF. The CDR3 bases that were read are TGTGCCAGCAGCTCCTGGGACAGGTCCTACAATGAG.